These 10 T cell receptor beta chains were all obtained from the same sample, sequenced in a study of control samples from healthy donors and cancer patients. Clones were read by immunoSEQ multiplex PCR, and TCRdb kept only the in-frame ones, dropping some. The sample contains approximately 69,000 clones, 89% of which appear only once. The sample taken for sequencing was PBMCs. The receptor set was obtained from a man aged 55 to 70 with colorectal cancer.

The V call is TRBV27, the J call TRBJ1-2; D gene unclear. Per germline, CDR1 MNHEY and CDR2 SMNVEV (reference sequence). The CDR3 is 16 residues long. Trimming cost V 6 bases and J 5 bases, with 22 bases left between them. CDR3 loop: CASSPVLRVTGYGYTF. CDR3 sequence (DNA): TGTGCCAGCAGCCCCGTCTTGAGAGTAACTGGGTATGGCTACACCTTC.

CDR3 in amino acids: CASSAVSFGGARNEQFF. CDR3 nucleotides: TGTGCCAGCAGTGCGGTGTCATTTGGGGGCGCACGAAATGAGCAGTTCTTC. V and J are TRBV27 and TRBJ2-1; tentative D call: TRBD1 (6 bases). The length of the CDR3 is 17 residues. The germline CDR1 and CDR2 sequences are MNHEY and SMNVEV (reference sequence). Trimming took 5 bases from V and 7 from J, leaving 24 bases between them.

The V call is TRBV9, the J call TRBJ2-1; 7 nucleotides agree with TRBD2. With 0 bases clipped from V and 9 bases from J, the junction kept 9 bases outside the gene matches. The germline V gene has CDR1 SGDLS and CDR2 YYNGEE. This CDR3 has 15 residues. The CDR3 reads CASSVGGGGPGEQFF. The CDR3 DNA sequence: TGTGCCAGCAGCGTAGGCGGGGGAGGACCGGGTGAGCAGTTCTTC. The variable domain in full, completed from reference TRBV9 and TRBJ2-1, reads DSGVTQTPKHLITATGQRVTLRCSPRSGDLSVYWYQQSLDQGLQFLIQYYNGEERAKGNILERFSAQQFPDLHSELNLSSLELGDSALYFCASSVGGGGPGEQFFGPGTRLTVL.

CDR3 DNA sequence: TGTGCCAGCAGCCAGCCGGGACAGGGGCGCAATGAGCAGTTCTTC. Its protein is CASSQPGQGRNEQFF. The V gene is TRBV4-2, the J gene TRBJ2-1; 10 bases map to TRBD1. The CDR3 length is 15 residues. The trim removed 3 bases at V and 6 bases at J, leaving 5 bases unmatched. Germline V CDR1 and CDR2: LGHNA, YNFKEQ.

V is TRBV10-2 and J is TRBJ2-6, with unresolved D. The CDR3 loop spans 17 amino acids. Germline V gene lookup returns CDR1 WSHSY and CDR2 SAAADI. Trimming stripped 3 bases from V and 0 bases from J, with 12 bases between. The CDR3 is CASSDTASVSGANVLTF. The CDR3 region has the DNA TGCGCCAGCAGTGACACCGCTAGTGTCTCTGGGGCCAACGTCCTGACTTTC.

The V call is TRBV6-2 or TRBV6-3, the J call TRBJ2-6; D may be TRBD1 or TRBD2 (5 bases each). CDR1 is MNHEY, CDR2 SVGEGT, per germline. V was trimmed by 5 bases and J by 0 bases, leaving 17 bases between them. CDR3 size: 18 residues. The CDR3 spells CASSHPGTERSGANVLTF. The CDR3 DNA follows: TGTGCCAGCAGTCACCCCGGGACGGAGCGCTCTGGGGCCAACGTCCTGACTTTC.

The rearrangement uses TRBV23-1 and TRBJ1-1; D uncertain. TRBV23-1 is known as an ORF, though its function is uncertain. V was cut by 0 bases and J by 0 bases, with 5 bases left in between. The CDR3 is 14 residues long. This CDR3 reads CASSQSTVNTEAFF. The DNA for the CDR3 is TGCGCCAGCAGTCAATCGACGGTGAACACTGAAGCTTTCTTT.

The chain employs TRBV9 and TRBJ1-3, with D unclear. V was clipped by 3 bases and J by 6 bases, with 4 bases between them. The CDR3 extends over 11 amino acids. The germline V gene encodes CDR1 SGDLS and CDR2 YYNGEE. CDR3 loop: CASSAENTIYF. For the CDR3, the DNA is TGTGCCAGCAGCGCTGAAAACACCATATATTTT.

This chain connects TRBV3-1 (or the pseudogene TRBV3-2) to TRBJ1-1; the D is unclear. The ends were cut back, 0 bases at V and 1 base at J, with 6 bases in the middle. The CDR3 runs to 14 residues. The germline V gene encodes CDR1 LGHDT and CDR2 YNNKEL (reference sequence). In nucleotides, the CDR3 is TGTGCCAGCAGCCAAGATTGGAAGAACACTGAAGCTTTCTTT. As protein: CASSQDWKNTEAFF.

V usage is TRBV2 and J usage is TRBJ2-7, with D perhaps matching TRBD2 (6 bases). The ends were cut back, 6 bases at V and 4 bases at J, with 19 bases in the middle. The CDR3 runs to 15 residues. The germline V gene has CDR1 SNHLY and CDR2 FYNNEI. The CDR3 loop reads CASRTQGSGRYEQYF. In nucleotides, the CDR3 is TGTGCCAGCAGGACCCAAGGGTCAGGGAGGTACGAGCAGTACTTC.